Listed here is a single T cell receptor beta chain. What it binds is not known. These data originate in a study of cytomegalovirus exposure and HLA in healthy donors. General study points: The study labeled more than 150 TCR beta chains cytomegalovirus-associated.

PCR was performed using 60 Vbeta and 13 Jbeta primers. Repertoires were generated with immunoSEQ multiplex PCR, while TCRdb's copy carries only in-frame clones and drops some. Seen here are some 150,000 clones, almost 80% observed once, and the top ten hold roughly 1.3%. Germline CDR1 reads SQVTM; CDR2 reads ANQGSEA. V was clipped by 3 bases and J by 2 bases, with 3 bases between them. The CDR3 extends over 11 amino acids. The sample consisted of PBMCs. The chain couples TRBV29-1 to TRBJ2-3; no reliable D call. The sequence derives from a woman between 45 and 60 years old in good health and CMV-seronegative. CDR3 amino acids: CSVDNTDTQYF. In nucleotides, the CDR3 is TGCAGCGTTGACAACACAGATACGCAGTATTTT.